This T cell receptor beta chain was captured by sequencing in a study of blood T cell repertoires in COVID-19. Original handling: Using reference gene primer amplification, nucleated cell counts were estimated. Here immunoSEQ multiplex PCR was the method, and the copy in TCRdb shows in-frame clones only, minus some. That table furnishes V, J and clone size, whereas the DNA furnished D and trimming. The sample lists about 490,000 clones, 70% to 90% occurring once. The CDR3 loop spans 15 amino acids. Between the trimmed V and J ends, which lost 4 bases and 7 bases, there was a span of 18 bases. The germline CDR1 and CDR2 sequences are SGHRS and YFSETQ.

The TCR originated in a human donor in a cohort sampled during active COVID-19. V and J are TRBV5-1 and TRBJ2-1, with D possibly matching TRBD1 (6 bases). Sequenced input: peripheral blood. This chain's CDR3 is CASSVQGPPMNEQFF. The CDR3 nucleotides read TGCGCCAGCAGCGTGCAGGGGCCTCCAATGAATGAGCAGTTCTTC.